The sequence of this T cell receptor beta chain was determined in a study of blood T cell repertoires in COVID-19. Study-wide background: Spain, Italy and the United States supplied samples that represented acute and convalescent COVID-19. PBMCs, B-cell-depleted T cells, or T cells provided the cDNA or gDNA that made up the material.

This clone appeared a single time. The V gene lost 5 bases and the J gene lost 7 bases, with 12 bases spanning the gap. The CDR3 runs 14 residues. Germline V gives CDR1 MNHEY, CDR2 SVGAGI. In the authors' methods: Counts of nucleated cells, estimated from reference gene primer amplification, were obtained. Some clones are missing from TCRdb's copy, which holds only in-frame ones; the method was immunoSEQ multiplex PCR. V, J and clone size derive from that table, while D and trimming were established from the DNA sequence. The data show 330,000 or so clones, around nine tenths seen once. Sample: PBMCs or T cells enriched from blood (not recorded which). This sequence originates from a woman younger than 45 who had been exposed to COVID-19. The V call is TRBV6-5, the J call TRBJ1-6, with D perhaps TRBD1 (6 bases). For the CDR3, the DNA is TGTGCCAGCAGTCACAGGGATTTGAATTCACCCCTCCACTTT. Translating gives CASSHRDLNSPLHF.